This T cell receptor beta chain was captured in a study of OX40 agonist ivuxolimab in advanced cancers. Only in-frame clones appear in the TCRdb table, and some are missing; sequencing was by immunoSEQ multiplex PCR. The table shows 40,000 to 55,000 clones, with around 93% occurring only once. V was clipped by 6 bases and J by 1 base, with 12 bases between them. The germline V gene encodes CDR1 LNHDA and CDR2 SQIVND (reference sequence). This CDR3 is built from 14 residues. The TCR originated in an adult with an advanced solid tumor such as melanoma, head and neck, liver or kidney cancer. The chain combines TRBV19 with TRBJ1-1, with a possible D match to TRBD1 (5 bases). The sample here was CD4+ or CD8+ T cells sorted from blood, taken in a trial of the OX40 agonist ivuxolimab. This chain's CDR3 is CASRTLTGNTEAFF. The CDR3 nucleotides are TGTGCCAGTAGGACCTTAACAGGGAACACTGAAGCTTTCTTT.